The clone carrying this TCR beta chain appeared a few times. The target antigen is unknown. The CDR3 totals 11 residues. Per the germline V gene, CDR1 is KGHDR and CDR2 is SFDVKD. V was cut by 6 bases and J by 7 bases, with 8 bases left in between. TCRdb re-analysed the 5' RACE reads in MiXCR, keeping a single row per CDR3 protein. Of about 110,000 distinct CDR3 sequences listed, under 9% are singletons. The sample originates from a study of T cells after yellow fever vaccination. On the study more broadly: The authors prepared low-cell-number fractions using SMART-Seq v4 Ultra Low Input. Whole-study findings and limits: Overall, a small share of clonotypes was seen in both CD4 and CD8 compartments.

The sequences come from CD8+ T cells sorted from PBMCs, collected 45 days after the yellow fever booster vaccination. The V and J genes are TRBV24-1 and TRBJ1-1, with D tentatively TRBD1 (5 bases). The receptor was isolated from a man aged 25 to 40 who received the YFV17D yellow fever vaccine. The CDR3 nucleotides are TGTGCCACCAGTCTGAGGGGTGAAGCTTTCTTT. Encoded protein: CATSLRGEAFF.